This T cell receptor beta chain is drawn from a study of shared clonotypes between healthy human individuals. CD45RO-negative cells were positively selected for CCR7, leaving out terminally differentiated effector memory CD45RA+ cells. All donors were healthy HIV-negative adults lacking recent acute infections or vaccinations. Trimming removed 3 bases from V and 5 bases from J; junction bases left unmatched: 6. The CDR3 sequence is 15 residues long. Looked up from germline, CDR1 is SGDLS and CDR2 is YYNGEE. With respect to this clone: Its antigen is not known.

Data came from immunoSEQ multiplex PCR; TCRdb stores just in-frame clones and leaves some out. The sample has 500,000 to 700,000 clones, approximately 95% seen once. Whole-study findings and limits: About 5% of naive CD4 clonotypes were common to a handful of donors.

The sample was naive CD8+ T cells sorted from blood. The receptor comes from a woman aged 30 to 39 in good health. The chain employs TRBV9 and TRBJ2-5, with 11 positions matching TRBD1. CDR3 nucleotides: TGTGCCAGCAGCGAGATCCGGGACAGGGGGGAGACCCAGTACTTC. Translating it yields CASSEIRDRGETQYF.